This T cell receptor beta chain was captured by sequencing in a study of cytomegalovirus exposure and HLA in healthy donors. The CDR3 has 15 amino acids. Deletions cut 4 bases from V and 1 base from J, with 12 bases between. CDR1 and CDR2 from the germline V gene are SGDLS and YYNGEE. Notes on the study in general: Earlier analysis found most TCR beta V segments productive about 90% or about 30% of the time. An analysis that was carried out later associated 16,951 TCR beta sequences with HLA alleles at 0.05 false discovery rate.

Vbeta (60) and Jbeta (13) primers were used in the PCR. Measured with immunoSEQ multiplex PCR; TCRdb has only the in-frame clones, and not every one. The sample includes 220,000 or so clones, about 74% of them seen just once. This clone was counted a few times. Its cognate antigen is unknown. The sequence was obtained from a young woman in good health and CMV-seronegative. Sequencing was carried out using PBMCs. This sequence joins TRBV9 and TRBJ1-5; D remains ambiguous. CDR3 region: CASSPPGSSNQPQHF. The CDR3 nucleotides are TGTGCCAGCAGCCCTCCGGGTTCGAGCAATCAGCCCCAGCATTTT.